This TCR beta chain emerged from a study of CD8 T cells in Susac syndrome. Sequencing of TCR beta, carried out with a high-throughput approach, was applied to CD8+ and CD4+ T cells from the blood. When the RNA was reverse transcribed, random hexamers were used with an input of roughly 0.45 to 1 ug. A multiplex approach, immunoSEQ multiplex PCR, amplified TCR beta CDR3 across 54 Vbeta and 13 Jbeta. TCRdb recomputed calls from the immunoSEQ multiplex PCR reads with MiXCR, one row per CDR3 protein. Of approximately 200,000 distinct CDR3 sequences in the sample, approximately 94% are singletons; the top ten hold approximately 0.09%. This CDR3 spans 14 amino acids. From germline, CDR1 is SQVTM and CDR2 ANQGSEA. The ends were cut back, 3 bases at V and 2 bases at J, with 13 bases in the middle.

The gene calls are TRBV29-1 and TRBJ1-1; TRBD1 might be the D (6 bases). What was sequenced was CD4+ T cells from PBMCs. The sequence was obtained from a human donor with multiple sclerosis. The CDR3 region has the DNA TGCAGCGTTGATTTAGGGGGGCATAACACTGAAGCTTTCTTT. This gives the protein CSVDLGGHNTEAFF.